A single sample gave rise to the 28 T cell receptor beta chains below, sequenced in a study of shared clonotypes between healthy human individuals. Assay used: immunoSEQ multiplex PCR; TCRdb lists only in-frame clones, some missing. In the table there are some 2 million clones, about 95% of which are singletons. CD45RO-negative, CCR7-positively selected cells formed the naive CD8 fraction, excluding terminally differentiated effector memory CD45RA+ cells. Sequencing input: naive CD8+ T cells sorted from blood. The receptors come from a man aged 18 to 30 in good health.

This clone showed up just once. The V call is TRBV27, the J call TRBJ2-6; TRBD2 agrees at 15 bases. CDR3 size: 21 residues. Trimming took 5 bases from V and 3 from J; bases not matched to a gene: 14. From germline, CDR1 is MNHEY and CDR2 SMNVEV (reference sequence). CDR3 in DNA: TGTGCCAGCAGTCTTGGACTAGCGGGAGGGCCAGGGCTAAGTGGGGCCAACGTCCTGACTTTC. Translation: CASSLGLAGGPGLSGANVLTF.

In this sample, this clone turned up once. This chain joins TRBV9 and TRBJ2-5; 7 bases map to TRBD1. CDR1 is SGDLS, CDR2 YYNGEE, per germline. J was trimmed by 5 bases and V by 2 bases; bases with no gene match: 9. The CDR3 runs to 15 residues. For the CDR3, the DNA is TGTGCCAGCAGCGTGGGGACAGAGGTTTGGGAGACCCAGTACTTC. It translates to CASSVGTEVWETQYF.

This chain links TRBV5-5 with TRBJ2-7; 9 bases agree with TRBD1. Trimming cost V 2 bases and J 5 bases; bases outside gene matches: 5. The CDR3 contains 14 residues. The germline V gene has CDR1 SGHKS and CDR2 YYEKEE (reference sequence). The CDR3 region is CASSLPGQGDEQYF. DNA for the CDR3: TGTGCCAGCAGCTTACCGGGACAGGGTGACGAGCAGTACTTC.

The J gene is TRBJ2-1, the V gene TRBV7-6, with 8 bases that match TRBD2. Trimming cost V 5 bases and J 8 bases; bases outside gene matches: 11. Germline CDR1 reads SGHVS; CDR2 reads FNYEAQ. The CDR3 covers 15 residues. CDR3 in amino acids: CASSDPAGGRDEQFF. CDR3 DNA sequence: TGTGCCAGCAGCGATCCGGCGGGGGGAAGGGATGAGCAGTTCTTC.

The chain combines TRBV4-3 with TRBJ1-5; unclear D gene. Germline V gives CDR1 LGHNA, CDR2 YSLEER. The V gene lost 3 bases and the J gene lost 4 bases, with 10 bases spanning the gap. The CDR3 is 14 amino acids. The CDR3 here is CASSQGSENQPQHF. In DNA, the CDR3 is TGCGCCAGCAGCCAGGGTTCGGAGAATCAGCCCCAGCATTTT.

This clone was observed once. This sequence joins TRBV5-1 and TRBJ2-7; 13 nucleotides match TRBD2. V gave up 0 bases and J gave up 5 bases; unmatched junction bases: 2. This CDR3 spans 15 amino acids. The germline gives CDR1 SGHRS, CDR2 YFSETQ. The CDR3 reads CASSLAGLAGDEQYF. The CDR3 DNA follows: TGCGCCAGCAGCTTGGCCGGACTAGCGGGGGACGAGCAGTACTTC.

The chain employs TRBV27 and TRBJ2-7; perhaps TRBD1 as D (5 bases). The CDR3 runs to 15 residues. V lost 6 bases to trimming and J lost 2 bases, with 17 bases between them. Per the germline V gene, CDR1 is MNHEY and CDR2 is SMNVEV (reference sequence). CDR3 sequence (DNA): TGTGCCAGCAGGAAATTACAGGACCTTACCTACGAGCAGTACTTC. Translated: CASRKLQDLTYEQYF.

The chain carries TRBV10-1 and TRBJ2-5, with 10 bases identical to TRBD2. CDR3 length: 15 amino acids. After removal of 2 bases from V and 5 bases from J, the junction contained 5 bases not matched to a gene. The germline V gene encodes CDR1 WNHNN and CDR2 SYGVQD (reference sequence). The CDR3 loop is CASSELAGEGETQYF. CDR3 nucleotides: TGCGCCAGCAGTGAGCTAGCGGGAGAGGGGGAGACCCAGTACTTC.

V usage is TRBV13 and J usage is TRBJ2-7; D may be TRBD2 (7 bases). CDR3 length: 18 amino acids. The V gene's germline CDR1 is PRHDT and CDR2 FYEKMQ (reference sequence). The V and J ends lost 4 bases and 4 bases respectively, with 26 bases between them. In DNA form, the CDR3 reads TGTGCCAGCAGCTCCGGGGGCAGGGAGCCCGGGGAGGGATACGAGCAGTACTTC. It is translated as CASSSGGREPGEGYEQYF.

This clone appeared a single time. The J gene is TRBJ2-1, the V gene TRBV5-4; D call uncertain. This CDR3 region has 11 residues. V dropped 9 bases and J dropped 5 bases, with 9 bases sitting between them. Germline-derived CDR1 and CDR2 are SGHNT and YYREEE (reference sequence). The CDR3: CATLAHNEQFF. CDR3 sequence (DNA): TGTGCCACCCTTGCCCACAATGAGCAGTTCTTC.

The CDR3 spells CASSLEGFEQYF. The CDR3 coding sequence is TGTGCCAGCAGCTTAGAAGGTTTCGAGCAGTACTTC. V usage is TRBV7-9 and J usage is TRBJ2-7; D is unclear. Germline values: CDR1 SEHNR, CDR2 FQNEAQ (reference sequence). V was shortened by 1 base and J by 6 bases, with 7 bases between the two germline ends. The CDR3 is 12 amino acids.

This chain links TRBV5-4 with TRBJ2-1; maybe TRBD2 (5 bases). Looked up from germline, CDR1 is SGHNT and CDR2 is YYREEE (reference sequence). V was pared by 0 bases and J by 10 bases, with 8 bases between. The CDR3 contains 12 residues. The CDR3 region is CASSLAASEQFF. DNA for the CDR3: TGTGCCAGCAGCTTGGCGGCTAGCGAGCAGTTCTTC.

The rearrangement links TRBV7-8 to TRBJ2-7, with 7 bases aligning to TRBD2. Germline V lookup: CDR1 SGHVS, CDR2 FQNEAQ. The CDR3 spans 15 residues. V lost 4 bases, J lost 4 bases, and 10 bases stayed unmatched. The chain's CDR3 is CASSSSVAGEYEQYF. Written as DNA, the CDR3 is TGTGCCAGCAGCTCCTCCGTGGCGGGAGAATACGAGCAGTACTTC.

This clone has a single count. The chain has TRBV2 and TRBJ2-6; D gene uncertain. The CDR3 has 15 residues. In germline, CDR1 is SNHLY, CDR2 FYNNEI. Trimming left V 5 bases short and J 2 bases short, with 10 bases between. CDR3 residues: CASSPTRTGANVLTF. The CDR3 region has the DNA TGTGCCAGCAGTCCTACACGGACTGGGGCCAACGTCCTGACTTTC.

The chain carries TRBV15 and TRBJ2-5; the D call may be TRBD1 or TRBD2 (5 bases each). CDR3 length equals 16 residues. V lost 4 bases and J 4 bases, leaving 19 bases between the germline ends. CDR1 and CDR2 from the germline V gene are LNHNV and YYDKDF (reference sequence). The CDR3 reads CATSMGDGLLVETQYF. DNA for the CDR3: TGTGCCACCAGCATGGGGGACGGGCTCCTTGTAGAGACCCAGTACTTC.

This clone was seen only once. This rearrangement joins TRBV7-9 to TRBJ2-5; D is possibly TRBD1 or TRBD2 (5 bases each). CDR3 length: 15 amino acids. Germline CDR1 and CDR2: SEHNR and FQNEAQ (reference sequence). V lost 4 bases to trimming and J lost 2 bases, with 14 bases between them. CDR3 region: CASSSPVGVQETQYF. The CDR3 nucleotides read TGTGCCAGCAGCTCTCCTGTGGGGGTACAAGAGACCCAGTACTTC.

This rearrangement joins TRBV4-1 to TRBJ2-3; 16 bases agree with TRBD2. V was clipped by 2 bases and J by 2 bases; unmatched bases: 10. The CDR3 extends over 20 amino acids. Germline V lookup: CDR1 MGHRA, CDR2 YSYEKL. The CDR3 loop reads CASSQLGLAGGATTTDTQYF. CDR3 nucleotides: TGCGCCAGCAGCCAATTGGGACTAGCGGGAGGGGCAACCACCACAGATACGCAGTATTTT.

As to this clone: Other nucleotide sequences in the sample specify the same CDR3. The chain is built from TRBV13 and TRBJ2-7; weak D call: TRBD1 (6 bases). This CDR3 is 13 amino acids long. Germline V CDR1 and CDR2: PRHDT, FYEKMQ (reference sequence). Trimming took 0 bases from V and 4 from J, leaving 7 bases between them. The CDR3 region is CASSLGQGYEQYF. The CDR3 DNA is TGTGCCAGCAGCTTAGGACAGGGATACGAGCAGTACTTC.

The chain is built from TRBV13 and TRBJ2-7; tentatively, D is TRBD2 (5 bases). Germline V gives CDR1 PRHDT, CDR2 FYEKMQ (reference sequence). Trimming left V 6 bases short and J 1 base short, with 16 bases between. The CDR3 is 15 residues long. In nucleotides, the CDR3 is TGTGCCAGCAGTTCGTTGGGGAGTGGGTCCTACGAGCAGTACTTC. Its protein is CASSSLGSGSYEQYF.

The V gene is TRBV4-1, the J gene TRBJ1-6; D gene ambiguous. Germline V gene data show CDR1 as MGHRA and CDR2 as YSYEKL. Trimming took 0 bases from V and 5 from J, leaving 8 bases between them. This CDR3 has 15 residues. The CDR3 bases are TGCGCCAGCAGCCAAGATCGGGCCAATAATTCACCCCTCCACTTT. Protein sequence: CASSQDRANNSPLHF.

To note about this clone: At the DNA level, this CDR3 is encoded by other sequences in the same sample as well. This chain links TRBV7-2 with TRBJ2-3; 9 bases line up with TRBD2. Trimming removed 1 base from V and 5 bases from J; junction bases left unmatched: 4. The CDR3 length is 15 residues. CDR1 and CDR2 (germline): SGHTA, FQGNSA. The DNA for the CDR3 is TGTGCCAGCAGCTTAGGAGCGGGAGGACTAGATACGCAGTATTTT. Protein sequence: CASSLGAGGLDTQYF.

The chain recombines TRBV2 with TRBJ2-7; 12 bases are a match to TRBD2. The J segment lost 3 bases and the V segment lost 0 bases, leaving 3 bases of the junction unmatched. Germline V gene sequence: CDR1 SNHLY, CDR2 FYNNEI. The CDR3 has 16 residues. The CDR3 loop is CASSEARLAGDYEQYF. CDR3 in DNA: TGTGCCAGCAGTGAAGCTCGACTAGCGGGAGACTACGAGCAGTACTTC.

V gene TRBV4-1 combines with J gene TRBJ2-7, with a weak D call TRBD1 (6 bases). Trimming pared 3 bases from V and 7 bases from J, leaving 13 bases between. The CDR3 totals 13 residues. The germline V gene encodes CDR1 MGHRA and CDR2 YSYEKL. This CDR3 reads CASSHLQGREQYF. The DNA of the CDR3 is TGCGCCAGCAGCCATCTACAGGGTAGGGAGCAGTACTTC.

The chain combines TRBV18 with TRBJ2-3, with D possibly matching TRBD1 (6 bases). CDR1 is KGHSH, CDR2 LQKENI, per germline. The CDR3 loop spans 14 amino acids. The V end was cut by 0 bases, the J end by 7 bases, with 11 bases between. CDR3 bases: TGTGCCAGCTCACCACCGGACAGTGTCCATACGCAGTATTTT. Its translation is CASSPPDSVHTQYF. Based on the CDR3 plus reference TRBV18 and TRBJ2-3, the full variable domain is NAGVMQNPRHLVRRRGQEARLRCSPMKGHSHVYWYRQLPEEGLKFMVYLQKENIIDESGMPKERFSAEFPKEGPSILRIQQVVRGDSAAYFCASSPPDSVHTQYFGPGTRLTVL.

There are a few counts of this clone. The rearrangement links TRBV7-9 to TRBJ1-5, with D uncertain. V was pared by 1 base and J by 7 bases, with 11 bases between. Germline V gives CDR1 SEHNR, CDR2 FQNEAQ (reference sequence). This CDR3 region has 14 residues. The CDR3 reads CASSLEGLGQPQHF. The CDR3 DNA is TGTGCCAGCAGCTTAGAGGGTTTAGGACAGCCCCAGCATTTT.

The rearrangement joins TRBV7-9 to TRBJ1-2; unclear D gene. V lost 6 bases, J lost 6 bases, and 11 bases lay in between. Germline CDR1 and CDR2: SEHNR and FQNEAQ (reference sequence). The CDR3 sequence is 12 residues long. The CDR3 sequence: CASSGVGDGYTF. CDR3 bases: TGTGCCAGCAGTGGGGTTGGGGATGGCTACACCTTC.

The count of this clone is one. The V call is TRBV2, the J call TRBJ2-7; 9 positions agree with TRBD2. Trimming took 7 bases from V and 5 from J; bases not matched to a gene: 6. The CDR3 covers 13 residues. In germline, CDR1 is SNHLY, CDR2 FYNNEI. DNA for the CDR3: TGTGCCAGCACGGCGGGAGGGCCCCACGAGCAGTACTTC. This gives the protein CASTAGGPHEQYF.

This sequence joins TRBV27 and TRBJ2-1; the match to TRBD2 covers 9 bases. V was clipped by 5 bases and J by 5 bases; unmatched bases: 13. The CDR3 consists of 17 residues. Germline V gives CDR1 MNHEY, CDR2 SMNVEV (reference sequence). CDR3 loop: CASSPAPGTSRDNEQFF. The CDR3 DNA is TGTGCCAGCAGTCCGGCCCCCGGGACTAGCAGGGACAATGAGCAGTTCTTC.